The 24 T cell receptor beta chains presented below share a single source sample, sequenced in a study of T-cell reconstitution after alpha-beta-depleted transplantation in children. The TCRbeta library incorporated unique molecular identifiers. TCRdb reanalysed the PCR reads using MiXCR and keeps one entry per CDR3 protein. The repertoire holds over 400,000 distinct CDR3 sequences, around 46% seen once, with 27% in the top ten. The specimen was PBMCs, collected before TCRalphabeta/CD19-depleted stem cell transplant. All receptors derive from a girl aged 2-15 years with aplastic anemia, due to receive a stem cell transplant.

The gene calls are TRBV5-1 and TRBJ2-3; D is ambiguous. The germline V gene has CDR1 SGHRS and CDR2 YFSETQ. CDR3 size: 16 residues. Trimming removed 0 bases at V and 5 bases at J, with 16 bases between. The CDR3 bases are TGCGCCAGCAGCTTGGCCCAGGCGGAAGGAAAAGATACGCAGTATTTT. Protein: CASSLAQAEGKDTQYF.

The rearrangement joins TRBV20-1 to TRBJ2-1, with 7 bases aligning to TRBD2. This CDR3 comprises 15 residues. With 3 bases clipped from V and 1 base from J, the junction kept 6 bases outside the gene matches. Per the germline V gene, CDR1 is DFQATT and CDR2 is SNEGSKA (reference sequence). CDR3: CSARELADSYNEQFF. The CDR3 DNA follows: TGCAGTGCTAGGGAGCTAGCGGATTCCTACAATGAGCAGTTCTTC.

This clonotype was found a few times. This CDR3 is CASSPDLTQEFF. The CDR3 nucleotides are TGTGCCAGCAGCCCCGACCTGACCCAGGAGTTCTTC. J is TRBJ2-1 and V is TRBV12-3 or TRBV12-4; D remains ambiguous. This CDR3 is 12 amino acids long. The germline V and J ends were trimmed by 6 bases and 14 bases, with 17 bases remaining between them.

The rearrangement joins TRBV10-3 to TRBJ2-2; D remains unclear. Trimming stripped 1 base from V and 3 bases from J, with 15 bases between. There are 17 residues in the CDR3. The germline gives CDR1 ENHRY, CDR2 SYGVKD. CDR3 sequence: CAISEYGPYSDTGELFF. CDR3 nucleotides: TGTGCCATCAGTGAGTACGGCCCTTACTCCGACACCGGGGAGCTGTTTTTT.

The rearrangement uses TRBV5-4 and TRBJ2-1; 7 positions agree with TRBD2. This CDR3 is 17 amino acids long. V lost 9 bases to trimming and J lost 3 bases; unmatched junction nucleotides: 18. Germline V gives CDR1 SGHNT, CDR2 YYREEE (reference sequence). The CDR3 sequence: CATMRLAVQIVYNEQFF. CDR3 DNA: TGTGCCACAATGAGACTAGCTGTACAGATAGTCTACAATGAGCAGTTCTTC.

The chain is built from TRBV7-8 and TRBJ2-1, with D perhaps TRBD1 (6 bases). The ends were cut back, 3 bases at V and 2 bases at J, with 14 bases in the middle. The CDR3 sequence is 16 residues long. Germline lookup yields CDR1 SGHVS and CDR2 FQNEAQ. The CDR3 region is CASSLGQGVTYNEQFF. The CDR3 coding sequence is TGTGCCAGCAGCTTGGGACAAGGGGTGACCTACAATGAGCAGTTCTTC.

This clonotype has a handful of counts. The chain joins TRBV6-1 to TRBJ1-3; 8 nucleotides match TRBD1. Germline trimming cut 5 bases from V and 5 bases from J; bases unmatched to any gene: 8. Per germline, CDR1 MNHNS and CDR2 SASEGT. There are 15 residues in the CDR3. CDR3 region: CASSPSRDRRNTIYF. The CDR3 DNA reads as TGTGCCAGCAGTCCAAGCCGGGACAGGCGAAACACCATATATTTT.

The V call is TRBV5-1, the J call TRBJ2-7, with 14 bases fitting TRBD2. V lost 4 bases to trimming and J lost 2 bases; unmatched junction nucleotides: 8. CDR1 and CDR2 from the germline V gene are SGHRS and YFSETQ. This CDR3 spans 17 amino acids. In nucleotides, the CDR3 is TGCGCCAGCAGCCACGGGACTAGCGGGAGAGCTACCTACGAGCAGTACTTC. Translation: CASSHGTSGRATYEQYF.

On this clonotype: Sequence at one end of the junction differs from germline and may be a read error. The J gene is TRBJ2-7, the V gene TRBV15, with 11 bases fitting TRBD2. The germline V gene has CDR1 LNHNV and CDR2 YYDKDF (reference sequence). There are 15 residues in the CDR3. CDR3 sequence reads: CATSRVAGGPNEQYF. Here the CDR3 DNA reads TGTGCCACCAGCAGAGTAGCGGGAGGGCCAAACGAACAGTACTTC.

The chain has TRBV29-1 and TRBJ2-1; the D is unclear. Trimming stripped 0 bases from V and 2 bases from J, with 11 bases between. CDR3 length: 15 residues. CDR1 and CDR2 (germline): SQVTM, ANQGSEA. CDR3 coding DNA: TGCAGCGTTGAAGATCGGTCTGCACCCTACAATGAGCAGTTCTTC. This encodes CSVEDRSAPYNEQFF.

The chain has TRBV6-1 and TRBJ1-3, with D possibly TRBD1 on 5 matching bases. The CDR3 sequence is 16 residues long. Germline CDR1 reads MNHNS; CDR2 reads SASEGT. The ends were cut back, 5 bases at V and 4 bases at J, with 18 bases in the middle. The chain's CDR3 is CASSPGGAAGGNTIYF. The DNA of the CDR3 is TGTGCCAGCAGTCCCGGGGGAGCGGCAGGAGGAAACACCATATATTTT.

V and J are TRBV4-2 and TRBJ2-7, with 12 nucleotides matching TRBD2. The CDR3 loop spans 17 amino acids. The germline gives CDR1 LGHNA, CDR2 YNFKEQ. The ends lost 2 bases at V and 6 bases at J; junction bases unmatched: 11. CDR3 sequence reads: CASSQFFRLAGDGEQYF. As DNA, the CDR3 is TGTGCCAGCAGCCAATTCTTCCGACTAGCGGGAGATGGCGAGCAGTACTTC.

The chain is built from TRBV5-1 and TRBJ2-2; D unresolved. From germline, CDR1 is SGHRS and CDR2 YFSETQ. The CDR3 contains 18 residues. V shed 4 bases and J shed 1 base, with 20 bases lying between them. CDR3: CASSRRAKTLGNTGELFF. Written as DNA, the CDR3 is TGCGCCAGCAGCCGCCGGGCAAAAACTCTGGGGAACACCGGGGAGCTGTTTTTT.

Details on this clonotype: This may come from a read error, since a much larger clone is one base off. The rearrangement links TRBV7-2 to TRBJ2-3, with D unclear. Germline V gene sequence: CDR1 SGHTA, CDR2 FQGNSA. The length of the CDR3 is 15 residues. Between the trimmed V and J ends, which lost 6 bases and 2 bases, there was a span of 15 bases. In DNA, the CDR3 is TGTGCCAGCAGTTTTACGACCATACACACAGATACGCAGTATTTT. Translation gives CASSFTTIHTDTQYF.

The chain is built from TRBV29-1 and TRBJ2-1; TRBD2 aligns across 9 bases. V lost 8 bases, J lost 0 bases, and 5 bases stayed unmatched. There are 14 residues in the CDR3. Germline values: CDR1 SQVTM, CDR2 ANQGSEA. This CDR3 reads CSTISGSSYNEQFF. For the CDR3, the DNA is TGCAGCACAATTAGCGGGAGCTCCTACAATGAGCAGTTCTTC.

This clonotype was observed at least ten times. The chain couples TRBV20-1 to TRBJ2-1, with 9 bases matching TRBD2. In germline, CDR1 is DFQATT, CDR2 SNEGSKA (reference sequence). The ends lost 3 bases at V and 0 bases at J; junction bases unmatched: 12. The CDR3 sequence is 18 residues long. The CDR3 loop reads CSASLPAGGLSSYNEQFF. DNA of the CDR3: TGCAGTGCTAGCCTCCCCGCGGGAGGGCTCAGCTCCTACAATGAGCAGTTCTTC.

This clonotype was seen many times. CDR3 sequence (DNA): TGTGCCAGCAGCTTCTCGGACTCCACCTACAATGAGCAGTTCTTC. This translates into CASSFSDSTYNEQFF. V and J are TRBV7-3 and TRBJ2-1; D possibly corresponds to TRBD2 (5 bases). The CDR3 totals 15 residues. V was shortened by 3 bases and J by 2 bases, with 11 bases between the two germline ends. The germline CDR1 and CDR2 sequences are SGHTA and FQGTGA.

The rearrangement uses TRBV9 and TRBJ2-4; a weak D match, TRBD2 (6 bases). V dropped 1 base and J dropped 0 bases, with 8 bases sitting between them. Germline V gene lookup returns CDR1 SGDLS and CDR2 YYNGEE. This CDR3 comprises 15 residues. CDR3 DNA: TGTGCCAGCAGCGTATCGGGACTAGCCAAAAACATTCAGTACTTC. Amino acid sequence: CASSVSGLAKNIQYF.

V gene TRBV12-3 or TRBV12-4 combines with J gene TRBJ2-4; D is perhaps TRBD1 (6 bases). The CDR3 runs 18 residues. Trimming removed 3 bases at V and 0 bases at J, with 18 bases between. The CDR3, as DNA: TGTGCCAGCAGTTTGGGGGCAGGGATTGGACTAGCCAAAAACATTCAGTACTTC. Translated, it gives CASSLGAGIGLAKNIQYF.

The chain is built from TRBV6-5 and TRBJ2-5, with 8 positions matching TRBD1. CDR3 length equals 16 residues. Germline trimming cut 5 bases from V and 2 bases from J; bases unmatched to any gene: 10. CDR1 is MNHEY and CDR2 is SVGAGI in the germline V gene. DNA of the CDR3: TGTGCCAGCAGTACTATCAGGGGGCTTGGTCAAGAGACCCAGTACTTC. This gives the protein CASSTIRGLGQETQYF.

The genes are TRBV27 and TRBJ2-7; 9 nucleotides agree with TRBD1. V lost 4 bases to trimming and J lost 4 bases; unmatched junction nucleotides: 8. CDR1 is MNHEY and CDR2 is SMNVEV in the germline V gene (reference sequence). The CDR3 contains 15 residues. For the CDR3, the DNA is TGTGCCAGCAGTTGGACCGGGACAGGGAGGTACGAGCAGTACTTC. Translated: CASSWTGTGRYEQYF.

This chain joins TRBV4-2 and TRBJ1-3; weak D call: TRBD1 (5 bases). The V gene's germline CDR1 is LGHNA and CDR2 YNFKEQ. Trimming took 0 bases from V and 8 from J, leaving 17 bases between them. This CDR3 region has 16 residues. CDR3 residues: CASSQDLPRDGYTIYF. The CDR3 DNA reads as TGTGCCAGCAGCCAAGATCTGCCCAGGGATGGGTACACCATATATTTT.

The rearrangement joins TRBV9 to TRBJ2-2, with unresolved D. The ends were cut back, 0 bases at V and 5 bases at J, with 5 bases in the middle. The CDR3 sequence is 13 residues long. The germline V gene encodes CDR1 SGDLS and CDR2 YYNGEE. The CDR3: CASSVGGTGELFF. CDR3 coding DNA: TGTGCCAGCAGCGTAGGGGGAACCGGGGAGCTGTTTTTT.

V and J are TRBV7-9 and TRBJ2-7, with a weak D call TRBD1 (5 bases). With 5 bases removed from V and 4 bases from J, the gap between germline ends came to 24 bases. Germline lookup yields CDR1 SEHNR and CDR2 FQNEAQ (reference sequence). CDR3 length equals 17 residues. CDR3 region: CASSLPSRGRSPYEQYF. For the CDR3, the DNA is TGTGCCAGCAGCCTCCCGTCTAGGGGTCGTTCACCGTACGAGCAGTACTTC.